Presented here are 11 T cell receptor beta chains from one specimen sequenced in a study of blood T cell repertoires in COVID-19. Data came from immunoSEQ multiplex PCR; TCRdb stores just in-frame clones and leaves some out. The table records 130,000 or so clones, roughly 78% of them present only once. The sequencing input was peripheral blood. The receptors shown here come from a man aged 55 to 70 with active or convalescent COVID-19.

This clone was counted only a few times. This chain links TRBV5-1 with TRBJ2-3; no firm D call. The CDR3 has 15 amino acids. Germline V gene data show CDR1 as SGHRS and CDR2 as YFSETQ. V was shortened by 1 base and J by 2 bases, with 11 bases between the two germline ends. DNA for the CDR3: TGCGCCAGCAGCTTGAAGTCCAGTAACACAGATACGCAGTATTTT. The encoded protein is CASSLKSSNTDTQYF.

The J gene is TRBJ2-3, the V gene TRBV7-6, with D maybe TRBD2 (7 bases). Looked up from germline, CDR1 is SGHVS and CDR2 is FNYEAQ. The ends were cut back, 5 bases at V and 5 bases at J, with 20 bases in the middle. The CDR3 runs to 16 residues. The CDR3, as DNA: TGTGCCAGCAGCCGCCAAGGGGGACTAACTCGAGATACGCAGTATTTT. As protein: CASSRQGGLTRDTQYF. The variable domain in full, completed from reference TRBV7-6 and TRBJ2-3, reads GAGVSQSPRYKVTKRGQDVALRCDPISGHVSLYWYRQALGQGPEFLTYFNYEAQQDKSGLPNDRFSAERPEGSISTLTIQRTEQRDSAMYRCASSRQGGLTRDTQYFGPGTRLTVL.

CDR3 bases: TGTGCCAGTAGTACCTCGGACTATATACAAGAGACCCAGTACTTC. This encodes CASSTSDYIQETQYF. The chain employs TRBV19 and TRBJ2-5, with D possibly TRBD2 on 6 matching bases. The V end was cut by 4 bases, the J end by 2 bases, with 14 bases between. There are 15 residues in the CDR3. The germline V gene has CDR1 LNHDA and CDR2 SQIVND (reference sequence).

CDR3 in amino acids: CASRASGEETQYF. For the CDR3, the DNA is TGTGCCAGCAGGGCCAGCGGGGAAGAGACCCAGTACTTC. The chain is built from TRBV27 and TRBJ2-5; TRBD2 matches at 7 bases. J gave up 3 bases and V 6 bases, and 4 bases lay outside the gene matches. The CDR3 is 13 amino acids. Germline CDR1 MNHEY, CDR2 SMNVEV (reference sequence).

This rearrangement joins TRBV27 to TRBJ1-2; D is possibly TRBD1 (5 bases). Trimming left V 0 bases short and J 4 bases short, with 15 bases between. Germline CDR1 reads MNHEY; CDR2 reads SMNVEV (reference sequence). The CDR3 spans 16 residues. In nucleotides, the CDR3 is TGTGCCAGCAGTTTATCGCAGGGCCACGCGACCTATGGCTACACCTTC. Its translation: CASSLSQGHATYGYTF.

The V and J genes are TRBV6-6 and TRBJ2-5, with D possibly TRBD2 on 6 matching bases. The germline V gene encodes CDR1 MNHNY and CDR2 SVGAGI (reference sequence). This CDR3 comprises 12 residues. Trimming stripped 7 bases from V and 5 bases from J, with 11 bases between. This chain's CDR3 is CASKASDETQYF. The CDR3 region has the DNA TGTGCCAGCAAGGCTAGCGATGAGACCCAGTACTTC.

This clone was recorded a few times. This rearrangement joins TRBV4-3 to TRBJ1-1, with D unresolved. CDR1 is LGHNA and CDR2 is YSLEER in the germline V gene. V was cut by 0 bases and J by 3 bases, with 11 bases left in between. The CDR3 is 15 amino acids. CDR3 in amino acids: CASSQDTSGYTEAFF. The CDR3 DNA is TGCGCCAGCAGCCAAGATACGTCGGGGTACACTGAAGCTTTCTTT.

V usage is TRBV28 and J usage is TRBJ2-2; possibly TRBD2 for D (7 bases). The CDR3 consists of 17 residues. Germline CDR1 is MDHEN and CDR2 is SYDVKM. The CDR3: CVVASGGARALTGELFF. The CDR3 nucleotides read TGTGTCGTCGCATCTGGGGGGGCCCGGGCCTTAACCGGGGAGCTGTTTTTT.

V and J are TRBV11-3 and TRBJ2-2, with TRBD2 matching 13 bases. This CDR3 has 16 residues. Germline V CDR1 and CDR2: SGHNT, YENEEA. The ends lost 5 bases at V and 5 bases at J; junction bases unmatched: 5. The CDR3 DNA reads TGTGCCAGCAGCCCCGGACTAGCGGGAGTAACCGGGGAGCTGTTTTTT. Protein product: CASSPGLAGVTGELFF.

J is TRBJ2-2 and V is TRBV24-1, with 7 bases lining up with TRBD1. The CDR3 covers 16 residues. The germline CDR1 and CDR2 sequences are KGHDR and SFDVKD. Trimming at V came to 5 bases and at J to 0 bases, leaving 5 bases not matched to a gene. Written as DNA, the CDR3 is TGTGCCACCAGTGGACCAACAGGGGCGAACACCGGGGAGCTGTTTTTT. It is translated as CATSGPTGANTGELFF.

The V call is TRBV27, the J call TRBJ1-6, with TRBD1 identical over 11 bases. The CDR3 loop spans 17 amino acids. Germline CDR1 MNHEY, CDR2 SMNVEV (reference sequence). The V segment lost 5 bases and the J segment 7 bases; nucleotides outside the gene matches: 10. This chain's CDR3 is CASSPRTGGVGNSPLHF. The CDR3 nucleotides read TGTGCCAGCAGTCCGCGGACAGGGGGCGTAGGGAATTCACCCCTCCACTTT.